This TCR beta chain was documented in a study of patients and donors after allogeneic stem cell transplantation. CDR1 is ENHRY and CDR2 is SYGVKD in the germline V gene. Between the trimmed V and J ends, which lost 2 bases and 3 bases, there was a span of 10 bases. The CDR3 loop spans 15 amino acids. TCRdb redid the calling of the RT-PCR reads with MiXCR, one entry per CDR3 protein. The table has some 960,000 distinct CDR3 sequences, roughly 18% seen once. Many counts were recorded for this clonotype. The sample taken for sequencing was blood, either unsorted or a sorted T cell fraction (not recorded which). This rearrangement joins TRBV10-3 to TRBJ2-2; no clear D gene. The receptor was derived from a human donor who was either an allogeneic HSCT recipient or a stem cell or donor lymphocyte infusion donor (not recorded which). It is not recorded whose cells these are; they may come from a transplant donor. CDR3 protein: CAISETEIHTGELFF. Written as DNA, the CDR3 is TGTGCCATCAGTGAGACAGAAATTCACACCGGGGAGCTGTTTTTT.